What follows are 30 T cell receptor beta chains derived from one specimen sequenced in a study of cytomegalovirus exposure and HLA in healthy donors. Primers for the PCR totalled 60 Vbeta and 13 Jbeta. Profiling relied on immunoSEQ multiplex PCR, and the TCRdb table lists in-frame clones only, not all of them. The table includes roughly 180,000 clones, about 85% detected once. Sample: PBMCs. These receptors were taken from a boy aged 2 to 10 in good health and CMV-seronegative.

The rearrangement uses TRBV5-6 and TRBJ1-3, with no clear D. Trimming stripped 0 bases from V and 2 bases from J, with 12 bases between. The length of the CDR3 is 16 residues. The germline V gene encodes CDR1 SGHDT and CDR2 YYEEEE. The DNA for the CDR3 is TGTGCCAGCAGCTTGGTGAGCCCGAACCCTGGAAACACCATATATTTT. It codes for CASSLVSPNPGNTIYF.

This clone came up a few times. This rearrangement joins TRBV28 to TRBJ2-1; 13 nucleotides line up with TRBD2. The length of the CDR3 is 16 residues. V lost 5 bases to trimming and J lost 0 bases; unmatched junction nucleotides: 1. Looked up from germline, CDR1 is MDHEN and CDR2 is SYDVKM. In nucleotides, the CDR3 is TGTGCCAGCAGTCGGACTAGCGGGAGCTCCTACAATGAGCAGTTCTTC. As protein: CASSRTSGSSYNEQFF.

The chain is built from TRBV11-1 and TRBJ2-7; 8 bases are a match to TRBD1. This CDR3 is built from 16 residues. Germline-derived CDR1 and CDR2 are SGHAT and FQDESV (reference sequence). Losses at the gene ends were 1 base for V and 3 bases for J; bases not matched to a gene: 8. CDR3 bases: TGTGCCAGCAGCTTAGTGCGAGGGACAGGATTCTACGAGCAGTACTTC. The encoded protein is CASSLVRGTGFYEQYF.

The chain uses TRBV28 and TRBJ1-4, with TRBD1 matching 11 bases. This CDR3 spans 16 amino acids. CDR1 MDHEN and CDR2 SYDVKM come from the germline V gene. Unmatched junction bases numbered 4, after V lost 1 base and J lost 6 bases. In DNA, the CDR3 is TGTGCCAGCAGTTTATTAGGGGGACAGGGGGATGAAAAACTGTTTTTT. Protein: CASSLLGGQGDEKLFF.

V gene TRBV29-1 combines with J gene TRBJ2-7, with a weak D call TRBD1 (6 bases). V was pared by 1 base and J by 3 bases, with 7 bases between. The CDR3 is made up of 12 amino acids. The germline CDR1 and CDR2 sequences are SQVTM and ANQGSEA. The CDR3 DNA follows: TGCAGCGTTGAAGGCAGGGGCTACGAGCAGTACTTC. It codes for CSVEGRGYEQYF.

J is TRBJ1-1 and V is TRBV29-1; D is uncertain. Trimming removed 4 bases at V and 0 bases at J, with 9 bases between. Germline V gene sequence: CDR1 SQVTM, CDR2 ANQGSEA. The CDR3 spans 13 residues. The CDR3 DNA reads as TGCAGCGTTGCCACACGTATGAACACTGAAGCTTTCTTT. Translated: CSVATRMNTEAFF.

V and J are TRBV27 and TRBJ2-7, with TRBD2 matching 7 bases. CDR3 length: 13 amino acids. Unmatched junction bases numbered 2, after V lost 5 bases and J lost 1 base. The germline gives CDR1 MNHEY, CDR2 SMNVEV (reference sequence). CDR3 bases: TGTGCCAGCAGTCCGGGGGGTTCCTACGAGCAGTACGTC. It codes for CASSPGGSYEQYV.

A few counts support this clone. The V gene is TRBV19, the J gene TRBJ1-1; D call uncertain. The length of the CDR3 is 13 residues. With 3 bases removed from V and 2 bases from J, the gap between germline ends came to 7 bases. The germline gives CDR1 LNHDA, CDR2 SQIVND (reference sequence). The CDR3 coding sequence is TGTGCCAGTAGTATGAGCCATAACACTGAAGCTTTCTTT. It is translated as CASSMSHNTEAFF. Complete variable domain (other parts from reference TRBV19 and TRBJ1-1): DGGITQSPKYLFRKEGQNVTLSCEQNLNHDAMYWYRQDPGQGLRLIYYSQIVNDFQKGDIAEGYSVSREKKESFPLTVTSAQKNPTAFYLCASSMSHNTEAFFGQGTRLTVV.

The chain recombines TRBV6-1 with TRBJ2-5; D remains ambiguous. Trimming removed 6 bases at V and 1 base at J, with 6 bases between. CDR1 and CDR2 (germline): MNHNS, SASEGT. This CDR3 has 12 amino acids. CDR3: CASRQFQETQYF. The CDR3 region has the DNA TGTGCCAGCAGACAATTCCAAGAGACCCAGTACTTC.

This chain links TRBV6-1 with TRBJ1-5, with a tentative D call TRBD1 (6 bases). Germline CDR1 is MNHNS and CDR2 is SASEGT. V lost 0 bases, J lost 6 bases, and 15 bases lay in between. CDR3 length: 16 residues. The CDR3 sequence: CASSEARGGGGQPQHF. The CDR3 DNA is TGTGCCAGCAGTGAAGCTCGAGGGGGGGGTGGTCAGCCCCAGCATTTT.

J is TRBJ2-2 and V is TRBV10-3, with 8 positions matching TRBD1. Germline assignment: CDR1 ENHRY and CDR2 SYGVKD. The CDR3 runs to 15 residues. Trimming cost V 4 bases and J 4 bases; bases outside gene matches: 5. Written as DNA, the CDR3 is TGTGCCATCAGTGGACAGGGGCACGGCACCGGGGAGCTGTTTTTT. Its translation: CAISGQGHGTGELFF.

The V and J genes are TRBV4-1 and TRBJ2-7, with a tentative D call TRBD1 (5 bases). CDR3 length equals 15 residues. V lost 1 base and J lost 4, with 14 bases in between. CDR1 and CDR2 from the germline V gene are MGHRA and YSYEKL. The CDR3 loop reads CASSQGPSGAYEQYV. For the CDR3, the DNA is TGCGCCAGCAGCCAAGGCCCGAGTGGGGCTTACGAGCAGTACGTC.

A few counts support this clone. V gene TRBV2 combines with J gene TRBJ2-3, with TRBD2 identical over 10 bases. Germline CDR1 reads SNHLY; CDR2 reads FYNNEI. Losses at the gene ends were 6 bases for V and 4 bases for J; bases not matched to a gene: 7. CDR3 size: 15 residues. The CDR3 nucleotides read TGTGCCAGCAGGTCTAGCGGGGGAAGATCAGATACGCAGTATTTT. Its protein product is CASRSSGGRSDTQYF.

This clone has just one count. This chain links TRBV13 with TRBJ1-1, with 11 bases fitting TRBD1. There are 17 residues in the CDR3. CDR1 and CDR2 from the germline V gene are PRHDT and FYEKMQ (reference sequence). V lost 0 bases to trimming and J lost 0 bases; unmatched junction nucleotides: 3. In nucleotides, the CDR3 is TGTGCCAGCAGCTTAGGGGGACAGGGGGGGATGAACACTGAAGCTTTCTTT. Translation: CASSLGGQGGMNTEAFF.

V gene TRBV7-3 combines with J gene TRBJ2-5, with D maybe TRBD2 (5 bases). Germline V gene lookup returns CDR1 SGHTA and CDR2 FQGTGA. This CDR3 has 15 residues. V was clipped by 0 bases and J by 2 bases, with 10 bases between them. The DNA for the CDR3 is TGTGCCAGCAGCTTAACGGGAGCTAGACAAGAGACCCAGTACTTC. Its translation: CASSLTGARQETQYF.

The chain employs TRBV4-2 and TRBJ1-1; D is uncertain. The V gene's germline CDR1 is LGHNA and CDR2 YNFKEQ. CDR3 size: 14 residues. Trimming shortened V by 0 bases and J by 1 base, and 6 bases separated the two germline ends. The CDR3: CASSQDSWNTEAFF. DNA of the CDR3: TGTGCCAGCAGCCAAGATAGTTGGAACACTGAAGCTTTCTTT.

The V gene is TRBV2, the J gene TRBJ1-5; 9 nucleotides line up with TRBD1. In germline, CDR1 is SNHLY, CDR2 FYNNEI. CDR3 size: 15 residues. J was trimmed by 5 bases and V by 3 bases; bases with no gene match: 5. CDR3 protein: CASSEYRGRDQPQHF. The CDR3 bases are TGTGCCAGCAGTGAGTACAGGGGGCGCGATCAGCCCCAGCATTTT.

The V gene is TRBV9, the J gene TRBJ1-2, with a weak D call TRBD1 (5 bases). Trimming shortened V by 4 bases and J by 6 bases, and 19 bases separated the two germline ends. This CDR3 contains 15 residues. The germline gives CDR1 SGDLS, CDR2 YYNGEE. The CDR3 sequence is CASSPAGPPGDGYTF. Written as DNA, the CDR3 is TGTGCCAGCAGCCCAGCGGGACCCCCCGGCGATGGCTACACCTTC.

This chain connects TRBV2 to TRBJ1-2; D is possibly TRBD1 (6 bases). The CDR3 is made up of 10 amino acids. Germline CDR1 is SNHLY and CDR2 is FYNNEI. The V gene lost 11 bases and the J gene lost 8 bases, with 12 bases spanning the gap. The CDR3, as DNA: TGTGCCGGCCAGGACAGAGGCTACACCTTC. This encodes CAGQDRGYTF. Full variable domain (outside the CDR3, taken from reference TRBV2 and TRBJ1-2): EPEVTQTPSHQVTQMGQEVILRCVPISNHLYFYWYRQILGQKVEFLVSFYNNEISEKSEIFDDQFSVERPDGSNFTLKIRSTKLEDSAMYFCAGQDRGYTFGSGTRLTVV.

This clone came up once. The chain carries TRBV28 and TRBJ1-1; no clear D. The germline CDR1 and CDR2 sequences are MDHEN and SYDVKM. V was clipped by 5 bases and J by 3 bases, with 16 bases between them. This CDR3 has 15 amino acids. CDR3: CASSPWTLVYTEAFF. As DNA, the CDR3 is TGTGCCAGCAGTCCTTGGACTTTAGTTTACACTGAAGCTTTCTTT. Looking up the rest from reference TRBV28 and TRBJ1-1 gives the full variable domain: DVKVTQSSRYLVKRTGEKVFLECVQDMDHENMFWYRQDPGLGLRLIYFSYDVKMKEKGDIPEGYSVSREKKERFSLILESASTNQTSMYLCASSPWTLVYTEAFFGQGTRLTVV.

The CDR3 DNA is TGTGCCAGCCAGGGGGTTGCCACTAATGAAAAACTGTTTTTT. Translating gives CASQGVATNEKLFF. The chain has TRBV19 and TRBJ1-4; 7 nucleotides match TRBD1. The CDR3 length is 14 residues. Trimming removed 9 bases from V and 2 bases from J; junction bases left unmatched: 6. Germline V gives CDR1 LNHDA, CDR2 SQIVND (reference sequence).

This rearrangement joins TRBV6-1 to TRBJ2-5; 11 bases are shared with TRBD2. V trimming: 6 bases; J trimming: 3 bases; junction bases outside the gene matches: 6. There are 15 residues in the CDR3. The germline CDR1 and CDR2 sequences are MNHNS and SASEGT. The CDR3 DNA follows: TGTGCCAGCAGCCCCCTGGGACTAGCGGAAGAGACCCAGTACTTC. Its protein product is CASSPLGLAEETQYF.

J is TRBJ2-1 and V is TRBV7-3, with TRBD1 matching over 7 bases. Unmatched junction bases numbered 10, after V lost 5 bases and J lost 6 bases. CDR1 and CDR2 from the germline V gene are SGHTA and FQGTGA. This CDR3 is 15 amino acids long. The CDR3 DNA follows: TGTGCCAGCAGCGCAGACAGGGCTTGGGGCAATGAGCAGTTCTTC. Its translation: CASSADRAWGNEQFF.

The rearrangement links TRBV2 to TRBJ2-1; 11 bases match TRBD2. Germline CDR1 and CDR2: SNHLY and FYNNEI. This CDR3 has 15 amino acids. The V gene end was trimmed by 11 bases and the J gene end by 6 bases; junction bases not matched to a gene: 12. The CDR3, as DNA: TGTGCCCGATCTCCTATAGCGGGAGGGCTCAATGAGCAGTTCTTC. As protein: CARSPIAGGLNEQFF.

The V and J genes are TRBV5-1 and TRBJ2-2; D remains ambiguous. The CDR3 spans 12 residues. Germline CDR1 and CDR2: SGHRS and YFSETQ. The ends were cut back, 4 bases at V and 2 bases at J, with 3 bases in the middle. CDR3 loop: CASSTNTGELFF. The CDR3 region has the DNA TGCGCCAGCAGCACTAACACCGGGGAGCTGTTTTTT.

The rearrangement joins TRBV5-6 to TRBJ2-1, with TRBD1 as a possible D gene (6 bases). The V end lost 1 base, the J end lost 3 bases, and 11 bases lay between the germline ends. The CDR3 is 15 residues long. CDR1 and CDR2 from the germline V gene are SGHDT and YYEEEE. CDR3 protein: CASSLTGQNYNEQFF. CDR3 bases: TGTGCCAGCAGCTTGACCGGACAGAACTACAATGAGCAGTTCTTC. Variable domain in full (rest from reference TRBV5-6 and TRBJ2-1): DAGVTQSPTHLIKTRGQQVTLRCSPKSGHDTVSWYQQALGQGPQFIFQYYEEEERQRGNFPDRFSGHQFPNYSSELNVNALLLGDSALYLCASSLTGQNYNEQFFGPGTRLTVL.

The chain links TRBV19 to TRBJ2-7, with 7 bases matching TRBD2. Germline CDR1 LNHDA, CDR2 SQIVND (reference sequence). Unmatched junction bases numbered 10, after V lost 4 bases and J lost 7 bases. This CDR3 contains 14 residues. The CDR3 protein is CASSRTSSSLEQYF. CDR3 in DNA: TGTGCCAGTAGTAGGACTAGTTCATCCTTGGAGCAGTACTTC.

V usage is TRBV12-2 and J usage is TRBJ1-5. TRBV12-2 is tagged as a pseudogene. This CDR3 contains 16 residues. The CDR3, as DNA: TGTGCAAGTCGCTCGGACGGGGTGCGGGGGAATCAGCCCCAGCATTTT. It encodes CASRSDGVRGNQPQHF.

As concerns this clone: An end of the junction does not agree with germline; a read error may underlie this. The chain carries TRBV7-9 and TRBJ1-1; D uncertain. The CDR3 loop spans 14 amino acids. CDR1 is SEHNR and CDR2 is FQNEAQ in the germline V gene (reference sequence). The CDR3 region is CSSSLPAGNTEAFF. CDR3 in DNA: TGTTCCAGCAGCTTACCGGCAGGGAACACTGAAGCTTTCTTT.

The J gene is TRBJ2-3, the V gene TRBV5-1; 7 positions match TRBD1. CDR1 is SGHRS, CDR2 YFSETQ, per germline. The CDR3 runs 16 residues. V gave up 2 bases and J gave up 1 base; unmatched junction bases: 7. Here the CDR3 reads CASSFGTVTRTDTQYF. The CDR3 DNA reads as TGCGCCAGCAGCTTCGGGACAGTAACCCGCACAGATACGCAGTATTTT. The full variable domain, completed using reference TRBV5-1 and TRBJ2-3, is KAGVTQTPRYLIKTRGQQVTLSCSPISGHRSVSWYQQTPGQGLQFLFEYFSETQRNKGNFPGRFSGRQFSNSRSEMNVSTLELGDSALYLCASSFGTVTRTDTQYFGPGTRLTVL.